A selection of T cell receptor beta chains follows, all from one sample in a study of blood T cell repertoires in COVID-19. Data came from immunoSEQ multiplex PCR; TCRdb stores just in-frame clones and leaves some out. The top ten hold about 17% of the sample, which has 75,000 to 100,000 clones, about 88% seen once. The source material was peripheral blood. Receptor source: a woman of 80 years or more with acute or convalescent COVID-19. Both conserved end residues are part of each CDR3. A D gene is named only where the DNA matches it firmly. Not all rows give a size; the values are once, few, many and, for expanded clones, a class.

V: TRBV3-1/TRBV3-2; size: NA; J: TRBJ2-7; D: NA; CDR3: CASSQDQGTYFSYEQYF; DNA: TGTGCCAGCAGCCAAGATCAGGGGACATACTTCTCCTACGAGCAGTACTTC
V: TRBV9; size: NA; J: TRBJ2-2; D: TRBD2; CDR3: CASSSQGLAGGNTGELFF; DNA: TGTGCCAGCAGCTCTCAAGGACTAGCGGGGGGGAACACCGGGGAGCTGTTTTTT
V: TRBV7-3; size: NA; J: TRBJ1-6; D: NA; CDR3: CANSADLFYEDSPLHF; DNA: TGTGCCAACAGCGCCGACCTTTTTTACGAGGATTCACCCCTCCACTTT
V: TRBV27; size: NA; J: TRBJ2-1; D: TRBD1; CDR3: CASSLGQVHNEQFF; DNA: TGTGCCAGCAGTTTGGGACAGGTTCACAATGAGCAGTTCTTC
V: TRBV5-5; size: once; J: TRBJ2-7; D: NA; CDR3: CASSLESVRDEQYF; DNA: TGTGCCAGCAGCTTGGAGTCAGTTCGGGACGAGCAGTACTTC
V: TRBV7-9; size: NA; J: TRBJ1-2; D: NA; CDR3: CASSLSLDTGGYTF; DNA: TGTGCCAGCAGCTTAAGCTTGGACACCGGGGGCTACACCTTC
V: TRBV5-1; size: NA; J: TRBJ2-1; D: TRBD2; CDR3: CASSLGLAGGALDEQFF; DNA: TGCGCCAGCAGCTTGGGTCTAGCGGGGGGCGCCCTCGATGAGCAGTTCTTC
V: TRBV21-1; size: NA; J: TRBJ1-3; D: NA; CDR3: CASSKGVSPRCCPKNTIYF; DNA: TGTGCCAGCAGCAAAGGGGTCAGTCCCAGGTGCTGTCCTAAGAACACCATATATTTT
V: TRBV18; size: NA; J: TRBJ2-1; D: TRBD2; CDR3: CASSPLWASGDEQFF; DNA: TGTGCCAGCTCACCACTCTGGGCTAGCGGGGATGAGCAGTTCTTC
V: TRBV19; size: NA; J: TRBJ1-5; D: TRBD1; CDR3: CASRGQGAGNQPQHF; DNA: TGTGCCAGTAGAGGACAGGGGGCGGGCAATCAGCCCCAGCATTTT
V: TRBV24-1; size: NA; J: TRBJ2-1; D: NA; CDR3: CATSEGSSYNEQFF; DNA: TGTGCCACCAGTGAGGGCAGCTCCTACAATGAGCAGTTCTTC
V: TRBV2; size: NA; J: TRBJ2-1; D: TRBD2; CDR3: CASSEVAGGNNEQFF; DNA: TGTGCCAGCAGTGAAGTAGCGGGGGGCAACAATGAGCAGTTCTTC
V: TRBV29-1; size: NA; J: TRBJ1-1; D: NA; CDR3: CSAPGGDTEAFF; DNA: TGCAGCGCTCCGGGAGGGGACACTGAAGCTTTCTTT
V: TRBV7-3; size: NA; J: TRBJ2-5; D: NA; CDR3: CASSDPETGKETQYF; DNA: TGTGCCAGCAGCGACCCGGAGACGGGAAAAGAGACCCAGTACTTC
V: TRBV5-1; size: NA; J: TRBJ2-7; D: TRBD2; CDR3: CASSYLPGLASYEQYF; DNA: TGCGCCAGCAGCTATTTACCGGGACTAGCCTCCTACGAGCAGTACTTC
V: TRBV6-5; size: NA; J: TRBJ2-5; D: NA; CDR3: CASSLGGGGQETQYF; DNA: TGTGCCAGCAGTTTAGGAGGGGGGGGCCAAGAGACCCAGTACTTC
V: TRBV15; size: NA; J: TRBJ1-6; D: NA; CDR3: CATSRSARGYNSPLHF; DNA: TGTGCCACCAGCAGGTCGGCCAGGGGCTATAATTCACCCCTCCACTTT
V: TRBV12-5; size: NA; J: TRBJ2-5; D: TRBD1; CDR3: CASSAPTGGPETQYF; DNA: TGTGCTAGCTCAGCCCCCACAGGGGGCCCAGAGACCCAGTACTTC
V: TRBV5-6; size: few; J: TRBJ1-6; D: NA; CDR3: CASSSGTGFSYNSPLHF; DNA: TGTGCCAGCAGCTCAGGTACAGGGTTCTCCTATAATTCACCCCTCCACTTT
V: TRBV14; size: NA; J: TRBJ2-7; D: TRBD1; CDR3: CASSQAGTGGSGEQYF; DNA: TGTGCCAGCAGCCAAGCCGGGACAGGGGGGTCAGGGGAGCAGTACTTC
V: TRBV19; size: NA; J: TRBJ1-6; D: NA; CDR3: CASSSSSPLHF; DNA: TGTGCCAGTAGTTCGTCCTCACCCCTCCACTTT
V: TRBV11-2; size: NA; J: TRBJ1-2; D: NA; CDR3: CASSQTQVRGGYTF; DNA: TGTGCCAGCAGCCAAACACAAGTCAGGGGCGGCTACACCTTC
V: TRBV4-1; size: NA; J: TRBJ1-4; D: NA; CDR3: CASSPPGRTNEKLFF; DNA: TGCGCCAGCAGCCCCCCCGGGAGGACTAATGAAAAACTGTTTTTT
V: TRBV15; size: NA; J: TRBJ1-2; D: NA; CDR3: CATGAIGYGYTF; DNA: TGTGCCACCGGGGCAATAGGCTATGGCTACACCTTC
V: TRBV13; size: NA; J: TRBJ1-6; D: NA; CDR3: CASSSPWQGGSPLHF; DNA: TGTGCCAGCAGCTCCCCGTGGCAGGGTGGTTCACCCCTCCACTTT
V: TRBV24-1; size: once; J: TRBJ1-5; D: NA; CDR3: CATSDTQAAHNQPQHF; DNA: TGTGCCACCAGTGATACGCAGGCCGCTCACAATCAGCCCCAGCATTTT
V: TRBV5-1; size: NA; J: TRBJ2-3; D: NA; CDR3: CASSLGPGLGTDTQYF; DNA: TGCGCCAGCAGCTTGGGCCCGGGGTTGGGCACAGATACGCAGTATTTT
V: TRBV5-1; size: NA; J: TRBJ2-3; D: TRBD1; CDR3: CASSTGGSQYF; DNA: TGCGCCAGCAGTACAGGGGGGTCGCAGTATTTT
V: TRBV7-6; size: NA; J: TRBJ1-1; D: NA; CDR3: CASSLAGGAPNTEAFF; DNA: TGTGCCAGCAGCTTAGCGGGGGGGGCTCCGAACACTGAAGCTTTCTTT
V: TRBV6-5; size: NA; J: TRBJ1-1; D: TRBD1; CDR3: CASSRQGNEAFF; DNA: TGTGCCAGCAGTCGACAGGGGAATGAAGCTTTCTTT
V: TRBV2; size: NA; J: TRBJ2-1; D: TRBD2; CDR3: CASSEVSGGATEQFF; DNA: TGTGCCAGCAGTGAAGTTAGCGGGGGGGCCACTGAGCAGTTCTTC
V: TRBV5-1; size: NA; J: TRBJ2-1; D: NA; CDR3: CASSSSGSSYNEQFF; DNA: TGCGCCAGCAGCTCCAGTGGCAGCTCCTACAATGAGCAGTTCTTC
V: TRBV29-1; size: NA; J: TRBJ2-1; D: NA; CDR3: CSVKGDSYNEQFF; DNA: TGCAGCGTAAAAGGGGACTCCTACAATGAGCAGTTCTTC
V: TRBV4-1; size: NA; J: TRBJ2-7; D: TRBD1; CDR3: CASSQTTGGEQYF; DNA: TGCGCCAGCAGCCAAACTACAGGGGGTGAGCAGTACTTC
V: TRBV24-1; size: NA; J: TRBJ2-1; D: NA; CDR3: CATSRAGRQFF; DNA: TGTGCCACCAGTAGAGCGGGCCGCCAGTTCTTC
V: TRBV27; size: NA; J: TRBJ1-4; D: NA; CDR3: CASSPLDSEKLFF; DNA: TGTGCCAGCAGCCCTCTGGACAGCGAAAAACTGTTTTTT
V: TRBV12-5; size: few; J: TRBJ1-3; D: NA; CDR3: CASGPRGGNTIYF; DNA: TGTGCTAGTGGTCCCCGCGGAGGAAACACCATATATTTT
V: TRBV5-1; size: NA; J: TRBJ2-7; D: NA; CDR3: CASSLESYEQYF; DNA: TGCGCCAGCAGCTTGGAATCGTACGAGCAGTACTTC
V: TRBV11-2; size: few; J: TRBJ1-6; D: NA; CDR3: CASSLVGQGNSPLHF; DNA: TGTGCCAGCAGCTTAGTTGGTCAGGGTAATTCACCCCTCCACTTT
V: TRBV27; size: NA; J: TRBJ2-2; D: NA; CDR3: CASSLAGNTGELFF; DNA: TGTGCCAGCAGTTTAGCGGGGAACACCGGGGAGCTGTTTTTT
V: TRBV5-6; size: NA; J: TRBJ1-3; D: TRBD1; CDR3: CASSLAGQGVWNTIYF; DNA: TGTGCCAGCAGCTTGGCCGGGCAGGGGGTTTGGAACACCATATATTTT
V: TRBV6-5; size: once; J: TRBJ2-3; D: NA; CDR3: CASRYTGNTQYF; DNA: TGTGCCAGCAGGTATACAGGGAATACGCAGTATTTT
V: TRBV5-4; size: few; J: TRBJ2-2; D: NA; CDR3: CASSRGDSRLNTGELFF; DNA: TGTGCCAGCAGCCGAGGAGACAGCCGCCTGAACACCGGGGAGCTGTTTTTT
V: TRBV6-1; size: NA; J: TRBJ2-7; D: NA; CDR3: CASSEVGPGAGEQYF; DNA: TGTGCCAGCAGTGAAGTCGGCCCAGGGGCTGGCGAGCAGTACTTC
V: TRBV4-2; size: NA; J: TRBJ2-7; D: NA; CDR3: CASSQGQGGGYEQYF; DNA: TGTGCCAGCAGCCAAGGTCAGGGAGGGGGCTACGAGCAGTACTTC
V: TRBV11-3; size: NA; J: TRBJ2-7; D: NA; CDR3: CASSLASSYEQYF; DNA: TGTGCCAGCAGCTTGGCCAGCTCCTACGAGCAGTACTTC
V: TRBV2; size: NA; J: TRBJ1-2; D: NA; CDR3: CASSPRYGYTF; DNA: TGTGCCAGCAGTCCCCGCTATGGCTACACCTTC
V: TRBV7-2; size: NA; J: TRBJ2-4; D: NA; CDR3: CASSSQGRDIQYF; DNA: TGTGCCAGCAGCTCGCAGGGGAGGGACATTCAGTACTTT